This is a list of T cell receptor beta chains from one sample in a study of Graves' ophthalmopathy and Graves' hyperthyroidism. In TCRdb, the multiplex PCR reads were re-called with MiXCR into one record per CDR3 protein. The sample shows around 1.1 million distinct CDR3 sequences, about 35% of them seen only once. Specimen: peripheral blood or thyroid tissue (not recorded which). The receptors shown here come from an adult man with Graves' hyperthyroidism. Each CDR3 is given with its conserved first and last residue.

V gene,CDR3 protein
TRBV29-1,CSVDKAENTIYF
TRBV10-3,CAISESAEFQGGSYEQYF
TRBV20-1,CSARDYRGLAEAFF
TRBV3-1,CASSQDMRRDTQYF
TRBV20-1,CSAGRDSNTGELFF
TRBV7-8,CASSRVLSSYNSPLHF
TRBV29-1,CSVYRGTGSYEQYF
TRBV19,CASSFGPGQPQHF
TRBV10-3,CASSYSQGTRGTQYF
TRBV7-9,CASSEYRGGDTEAFF
TRBV5-6,CVSSLVHRHANTGELFF
TRBV13,CASSPPRDRGGGYEQYF
TRBV20-1,CSARGPMNTEAFF
TRBV29-1,CSVVWVSGKSYEQYF
TRBV7-9,CASSLDGAWTQHF
TRBV13,CASSIQGPRGSSYNSPLHF
TRBV4-1,CASEYSPGTGVGYTF
TRBV10-3,CAISETTEAFF
TRBV4-1,CASSQDQGRANYGYTF
TRBV29-1,CSAPGQGALNYGYTF
TRBV15,CATSRYSEKLFF
TRBV5-8,CASSLRITEAFF
TRBV14,CASSQLQSGAGDDEQYF
TRBV7-2,CASSTGTRIGETQYF
TRBV6-1,CASSVRDRGNTEAFF
TRBV5-4,CASVDGPNTGELFF
TRBV11-1,CASSGQEAQEAQYF
TRBV5-1,CASSWGQGQTGELFF
TRBV20-1,CSARLGRGYTF
TRBV29-1,CSVRAADQPQHF
TRBV28,CASSSGGHSNQETQYF
TRBV7-9,CASSGPTGRNTEAFF
TRBV20-1,CSARTKAGAETQYF
TRBV7-9,CASSRLAGGPRNQETQYF
TRBV24-1,CASRDGGGGNQPQHF
TRBV24-1,CATSDWTGKGIYGYTF
TRBV19,CASMSGELFF
TRBV5-8,CASSIRTGSNRSPLHF
TRBV28,CASSLMLQGSNF
TRBV6-5,CASSPDRGRNTGELFF
TRBV5-4,CASSSLGGGFTGELFF
TRBV12-3/TRBV12-4,CASSFLNHGRIGQYF
TRBV7-8,CASSPFGTGYTGELFF
TRBV10-3,CATRQGGTDTQYF
TRBV4-3,CASSPGQGKEKLFF
TRBV6-5,CASRKQGPYEQYF